A single sample is the source of the 11 T cell receptor beta chains below, sequenced in a study of cytomegalovirus exposure and HLA in healthy donors (dated by TCRdb to between 2016 and 2019). The library was produced with the immunoSEQ multiplex PCR assay. A mixture of 60 forward primers for TCR Vbeta segments and 13 reverse primers for TCR Jbeta segments was used in the multiplex PCR. Imported from immuneACCESS, the table was reduced by TCRdb to in-frame sequences with V and J called. These copies leave out some clones; in studies compared against another copy, an unresolved V gene accounts for under half, and the cause of the remainder is not known. Across this sample there are about 120,000 clones, with about 78% seen only once. The leading ten clones occupy 9% to 15% of the sample. Specimen: PBMCs. Source of these receptors: a woman aged 40 to 50 in good health and CMV-seropositive.

Written as DNA, the CDR3 is TGCGCCACTGGCGAGGGGGCAGCTAACTATGGCTACACCTTC. Protein: CATGEGAANYGYTF. V is TRBV5-1 and J is TRBJ1-2, with 7 bases aligning to TRBD1. This CDR3 has 14 residues. V was pared by 9 bases and J by 0 bases, with 8 bases of the junction left unmatched. Germline CDR1 and CDR2: SGHRS and YFSETQ.

The table lists this clone with a count of one. The chain joins TRBV6-5 to TRBJ1-2, with 7 positions matching TRBD1. V lost 6 bases to trimming and J lost 3 bases; unmatched junction nucleotides: 10. This CDR3 region has 15 residues. CDR1 is MNHEY and CDR2 is SVGAGI in the germline V gene. The CDR3 nucleotides are TGTGCCAGCAGGACGAAGACCGGGACAGACTATGGCTACACCTTC. It translates to CASRTKTGTDYGYTF.

In its sample, this clone was seen a few times. The chain carries TRBV2 and TRBJ2-7; the D gene is possibly TRBD2 (5 bases). Germline V gene data show CDR1 as SNHLY and CDR2 as FYNNEI. The V end was cut by 7 bases, the J end by 3 bases, with 19 bases between. The CDR3 loop spans 15 amino acids. The CDR3 spells CASTFQGGGFYEQYF. In DNA, the CDR3 is TGTGCCAGCACCTTCCAAGGAGGCGGATTCTACGAGCAGTACTTC.

Regarding this clone: The junction and the germline gene differ at one end; a read error may be behind it. Other DNA sequences in this sample translate to the same CDR3. The chain employs TRBV29-1 and TRBJ1-1; D might be TRBD1 (5 bases). CDR3 size: 14 residues. Germline V CDR1 and CDR2: SQVTM, ANQGSEA. The CDR3 region is CSVSYRSMNTEAFF. The CDR3 DNA is TGTAGCGTCTCTTACAGGAGCATGAACACTGAAGCTTTCTTT.

The chain combines TRBV7-9 with TRBJ2-3; D may be TRBD2 (6 bases). The V gene's germline CDR1 is SEHNR and CDR2 FQNEAQ (reference sequence). V was pared by 3 bases and J by 2 bases, with 12 bases between. CDR3 length: 15 residues. The chain's CDR3 is CASSLGLESTDTQYF. The CDR3 nucleotides read TGTGCCAGCAGCTTGGGACTTGAGTCCACAGATACGCAGTATTTT.

This chain links TRBV30 with TRBJ1-2; a weak D match, TRBD1 (5 bases). V lost 2 bases and J lost 6, with 22 bases in between. This CDR3 region has 16 residues. Germline values: CDR1 GTSNPN, CDR2 SVGIG (reference sequence). The CDR3 spells CAWSLKRGSGVDGYTF. The CDR3 DNA is TGTGCCTGGAGTCTCAAACGGGGGAGTGGTGTGGATGGCTACACCTTC. The full variable domain, rest sourced from reference TRBV30 and TRBJ1-2, is SQTIHQWPATLVQPVGSPLSLECTVEGTSNPNLYWYRQAAGRGLQLLFYSVGIGQISSEVPQNLSASRPQDRQFILSSKKLLLSDSGFYLCAWSLKRGSGVDGYTFGSGTRLTVV.

This chain links TRBV9 with TRBJ2-7; TRBD1 aligns across 7 bases. CDR1 SGDLS and CDR2 YYNGEE come from the germline V gene. The V segment lost 2 bases and the J segment 0 bases; nucleotides outside the gene matches: 5. This CDR3 has 15 residues. CDR3 amino acids: CASSVWDSSSYEQYF. CDR3 DNA sequence: TGTGCCAGCAGCGTCTGGGACAGTAGCTCCTACGAGCAGTACTTC.

The rearrangement uses TRBV7-6 and TRBJ2-4, with a tentative D call TRBD1 (5 bases). The germline CDR1 and CDR2 sequences are SGHVS and FNYEAQ. This CDR3 comprises 14 residues. Trimming stripped 5 bases from V and 3 bases from J, with 11 bases between. As DNA, the CDR3 is TGTGCCAGCAGCCAGGGTTGGGGCAAAAACATTCAGTACTTC. It encodes CASSQGWGKNIQYF.

The genes are TRBV30 and TRBJ2-3, with TRBD2 as a possible D gene (7 bases). V was clipped by 5 bases and J by 4 bases, with 13 bases between them. Germline V gene data show CDR1 as GTSNPN and CDR2 as SVGIG (reference sequence). The CDR3 is 13 amino acids. The chain's CDR3 is CAWRPGGADTQYF. The DNA of the CDR3 is TGTGCCTGGCGTCCGGGGGGCGCAGATACGCAGTATTTT. The full variable domain, rest sourced from reference TRBV30 and TRBJ2-3, is SQTIHQWPATLVQPVGSPLSLECTVEGTSNPNLYWYRQAAGRGLQLLFYSVGIGQISSEVPQNLSASRPQDRQFILSSKKLLLSDSGFYLCAWRPGGADTQYFGPGTRLTVL.

The chain links TRBV6-1 to TRBJ1-2; D is uncertain. Trimming left V 0 bases short and J 2 bases short, with 10 bases between. Germline CDR1 and CDR2: MNHNS and SASEGT. The CDR3 covers 15 residues. The CDR3: CASSEALAGNYGYTF. For the CDR3, the DNA is TGTGCCAGCAGTGAAGCGTTGGCAGGAAACTATGGCTACACCTTC.

The V call is TRBV10-3, the J call TRBJ1-5, with D hard to call. Germline V gene lookup returns CDR1 ENHRY and CDR2 SYGVKD. The CDR3 consists of 12 residues. Between the trimmed V and J ends, which lost 3 bases and 3 bases, there was a span of 3 bases. The CDR3 coding sequence is TGTGCCATCAGTGACTACAATCAGCCCCAGCATTTT. The encoded protein is CAISDYNQPQHF.